These 15 T cell receptor beta chains came from one sample sequenced in a study of technical replicates of blood from a few donors. TCRdb keeps only in-frame clones here, not all; method: immunoSEQ multiplex PCR. Of some 67,000 clones detected, 98% appear once; the ten largest clones hold over 0.15%. Material for sequencing was T cells isolated from PBMCs. The receptors derive from a human donor in good health.

This clone appeared once. CDR3 coding DNA: TGTGCCAGCTCACAAACGACAGAGCCGAACACCGGGGAGCTGTTTTTT. Protein product: CASSQTTEPNTGELFF. The chain joins TRBV18 to TRBJ2-2; perhaps TRBD1 as D (5 bases). V lost 4 bases, J lost 0 bases, and 12 bases lay in between. Germline-derived CDR1 and CDR2 are KGHSH and LQKENI. CDR3 length: 16 amino acids. The full variable domain, completed using reference TRBV18 and TRBJ2-2, is NAGVMQNPRHLVRRRGQEARLRCSPMKGHSHVYWYRQLPEEGLKFMVYLQKENIIDESGMPKERFSAEFPKEGPSILRIQQVVRGDSAAYFCASSQTTEPNTGELFFGEGSRLTVL.

This clone came up once. The chain employs TRBV29-1 and TRBJ2-1, with a weak D call TRBD2 (7 bases). CDR1 is SQVTM, CDR2 ANQGSEA, per germline. This CDR3 has 13 amino acids. V lost 6 bases, J lost 7 bases, and 16 bases lay in between. CDR3 sequence: CSVGGGAGNEQFF. DNA for the CDR3: TGCAGCGTGGGTGGGGGGGCAGGGAATGAGCAGTTCTTC.

The genes are TRBV25-1 and TRBJ1-2, with 7 bases identical to TRBD1. Trimming at V came to 3 bases and at J to 5 bases, leaving 9 bases not matched to a gene. Germline V gives CDR1 MGHDK, CDR2 SYGVNS. The CDR3 is made up of 15 amino acids. The CDR3 sequence is CASSDRTGHPYGYTF. The CDR3 DNA reads as TGTGCCAGCAGTGACAGGACAGGCCACCCGTATGGCTACACCTTC.

The chain joins TRBV28 to TRBJ1-2; D is undetermined. This CDR3 region has 12 residues. Per germline, CDR1 MDHEN and CDR2 SYDVKM. Trimming removed 7 bases at V and 8 bases at J, with 14 bases between. CDR3 amino acids: CASIRPPGGYTF. CDR3 nucleotide sequence: TGTGCCAGCATCCGCCCACCGGGGGGCTACACCTTC.

The rearrangement joins TRBV27 to TRBJ1-1, with 9 bases lining up with TRBD1. Germline lookup yields CDR1 MNHEY and CDR2 SMNVEV (reference sequence). Trimming removed 4 bases from V and 4 bases from J; junction bases left unmatched: 16. The CDR3 spans 18 residues. The CDR3 region has the DNA TGTGCCAGCAGTTCCCGCGGCGTACAGGGGGCGGGGGTCACTGAAGCTTTCTTT. Amino acid sequence: CASSSRGVQGAGVTEAFF.

V usage is TRBV7-8 and J usage is TRBJ2-7; 9 bases match TRBD1. The V gene's germline CDR1 is SGHVS and CDR2 FQNEAQ. Trimming took 4 bases from V and 5 from J; bases not matched to a gene: 3. The CDR3 extends over 13 amino acids. The CDR3 reads CASSSDRGDEQYF. The CDR3 DNA follows: TGTGCCAGCAGCTCGGACAGGGGCGACGAGCAGTACTTC.

V usage is TRBV2 and J usage is TRBJ1-2, with D hard to call. Germline CDR1 SNHLY, CDR2 FYNNEI. The CDR3 contains 15 residues. V lost 7 bases to trimming and J lost 1 base, with 16 bases between them. The CDR3 is CASTDRLINNYGYTF. CDR3 DNA: TGTGCCAGCACTGACCGTCTAATTAATAACTATGGCTACACCTTC. Supplemented by reference TRBV2 and TRBJ1-2, the full variable domain reads EPEVTQTPSHQVTQMGQEVILRCVPISNHLYFYWYRQILGQKVEFLVSFYNNEISEKSEIFDDQFSVERPDGSNFTLKIRSTKLEDSAMYFCASTDRLINNYGYTFGSGTRLTVV.

The chain uses TRBV2 and TRBJ2-5, with D possibly TRBD1 on 6 matching bases. Germline CDR1 and CDR2: SNHLY and FYNNEI. Between the trimmed V and J ends, which lost 10 bases and 5 bases, there was a span of 14 bases. The CDR3 spans 12 residues. The CDR3 region is CAITQGTETQYF. The DNA of the CDR3 is TGTGCCATAACCCAGGGGACGGAGACCCAGTACTTC.

The chain carries TRBV5-6 and TRBJ1-5, with TRBD1 identical over 8 bases. This CDR3 spans 14 amino acids. The trim removed 2 bases at V and 2 bases at J, leaving 0 bases unmatched. Per the germline V gene, CDR1 is SGHDT and CDR2 is YYEEEE. CDR3 residues: CASSLQGGNQPQHF. The DNA for the CDR3 is TGTGCCAGCAGCTTACAGGGGGGCAATCAGCCCCAGCATTTT.

The genes are TRBV6-1 and TRBJ2-1; 8 bases line up with TRBD1. Looked up from germline, CDR1 is MNHNS and CDR2 is SASEGT. The CDR3 contains 15 residues. The V and J ends lost 9 bases and 1 base, in that order; junction bases with no gene match: 8. The chain's CDR3 is CASHGQGGSYNEQFF. CDR3 nucleotide sequence: TGTGCCAGTCATGGACAGGGCGGGTCCTACAATGAGCAGTTCTTC.

In the case of this clone: Other DNA sequences in this sample translate to the same CDR3. The J gene is TRBJ1-5, the V gene TRBV7-9; D gene uncertain. Trimming took off 0 bases at V and 4 bases at J, with 7 bases between the two ends. The CDR3 spans 14 residues. From germline, CDR1 is SEHNR and CDR2 FQNEAQ (reference sequence). The CDR3: CASSLAGSNQPQHF. CDR3 nucleotides: TGTGCCAGCAGCTTAGCGGGGAGTAATCAGCCCCAGCATTTT.

This clone was observed once. J is TRBJ2-7 and V is TRBV6-6, with D unresolved. V lost 8 bases to trimming and J lost 3 bases, with 17 bases between them. Germline V gives CDR1 MNHNY, CDR2 SVGAGI (reference sequence). The CDR3 has 14 amino acids. This CDR3 reads CASESRESRYEQYF. In nucleotides, the CDR3 is TGTGCCAGCGAAAGTCGCGAAAGTCGCTACGAGCAGTACTTC.

V and J are TRBV28 and TRBJ1-4, with TRBD1 matching 9 bases. CDR3 size: 17 residues. Germline V gene sequence: CDR1 MDHEN, CDR2 SYDVKM. After removal of 1 base from V and 6 bases from J, the junction contained 9 bases not matched to a gene. The DNA for the CDR3 is TGTGCCAGCAGTTTATACCTTCCCGGGACAGGGTATGAAAAACTGTTTTTT. Translating gives CASSLYLPGTGYEKLFF.

This clone was observed a single time. The chain employs TRBV15 and TRBJ1-4; no definite D call. Germline V CDR1 and CDR2: LNHNV, YYDKDF (reference sequence). The CDR3 covers 16 residues. V was trimmed by 0 bases and J by 8 bases, leaving 16 bases between them. CDR3 amino acids: CATSRDRSSGWEKLFF. CDR3 coding DNA: TGTGCCACCAGCAGAGATCGGTCGTCGGGTTGGGAAAAACTGTTTTTT.

This sequence joins TRBV29-1 and TRBJ2-1, with 7 bases identical to TRBD1. Losses at the gene ends were 6 bases for V and 6 bases for J; bases not matched to a gene: 11. The germline gives CDR1 SQVTM, CDR2 ANQGSEA. The CDR3 loop spans 14 amino acids. This CDR3 is CSVGTGTARNEQFF. DNA of the CDR3: TGCAGCGTGGGGACGGGGACAGCACGCAATGAGCAGTTCTTC.